The clone carrying this T cell receptor (beta chain) turned up a few times. Antigen unknown. This entry belongs to a study of T-cell reconstitution after alpha-beta-depleted transplantation in children. Unique molecular identifiers were incorporated when the TCRbeta library was constructed. TCRdb independently ran MiXCR on the PCR reads; one entry per CDR3 protein. The sample has 490,000 or so distinct CDR3 sequences, 10% to 13% seen once. Looked up from germline, CDR1 is SGHTA and CDR2 is FQGNSA. Trimming took off 5 bases at V and 7 bases at J, with 10 bases between the two ends. CDR3 length: 12 amino acids. Study findings and constraints: Several hundred expanded graft clones reportedly supplied alpha-beta T cells about two months after transplant. T-cell counts and diversity were attributed mostly to newly produced T cells one year after transplant.

The TCR comes from a child aged 2-15 years with inherited bone marrow failure, due to receive a stem cell transplant. The source material was PBMCs, sampled before TCRalphabeta/CD19-depleted stem cell transplant. The chain couples TRBV7-2 to TRBJ2-3, with D possibly matching TRBD1 (5 bases). CDR3 protein: CASSGQPNTQYF. The CDR3 coding sequence is TGTGCCAGCAGCGGACAACCCAATACGCAGTATTTT.